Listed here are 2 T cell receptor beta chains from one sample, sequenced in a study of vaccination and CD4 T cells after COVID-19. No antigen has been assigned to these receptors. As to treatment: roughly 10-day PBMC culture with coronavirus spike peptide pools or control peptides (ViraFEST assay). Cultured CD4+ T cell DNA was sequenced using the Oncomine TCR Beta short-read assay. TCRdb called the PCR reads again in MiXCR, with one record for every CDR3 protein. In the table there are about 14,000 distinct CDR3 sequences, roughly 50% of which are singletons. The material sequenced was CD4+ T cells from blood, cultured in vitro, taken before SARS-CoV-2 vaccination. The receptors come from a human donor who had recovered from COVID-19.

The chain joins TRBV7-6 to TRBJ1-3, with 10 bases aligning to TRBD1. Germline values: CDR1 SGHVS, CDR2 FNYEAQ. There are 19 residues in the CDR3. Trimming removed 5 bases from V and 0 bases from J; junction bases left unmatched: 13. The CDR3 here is CASSPVPGQGMGSGNTIYF. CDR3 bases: TGTGCCAGCAGCCCCGTCCCGGGACAGGGGATGGGCTCTGGAAACACCATATATTTT.

CDR3: CATSDSGTSGYNEQFF. The DNA for the CDR3 is TGTGCCACCAGTGATTCCGGGACTAGCGGCTACAATGAGCAGTTCTTC. V usage is TRBV24-1 and J usage is TRBJ2-1, with 11 bases identical to TRBD2. Germline V gene lookup returns CDR1 KGHDR and CDR2 SFDVKD. The V gene end was trimmed by 2 bases and the J gene end by 3 bases; junction bases not matched to a gene: 2. The CDR3 is made up of 16 amino acids.